Listed below are T cell receptor beta chains from one sample, sequenced in a study of T-cell memory formation after mild COVID-19. TCRdb reanalysed the 5' RACE reads using MiXCR and keeps one entry per CDR3 protein. This table holds around 310,000 distinct CDR3 sequences, more than 20% found once. Sequenced: PBMCs or a T cell subset sorted from them (not recorded which). The source of these receptors is a man between 18 and 35 years old who had mild COVID-19 (a few samples of this study predate the infection). Cell type and time point are not known. CDR3s leave out the opening cysteine and the closing phenylalanine or tryptophan. Fields, in order: V gene, CDR3 protein.

>TRBV6-5
ASSSQAGGSSGELF
>TRBV4-3
ASTGIGATEAF
>TRBV5-1
ASSGWSGATDTQY
>TRBV7-9
ASSLVGNPQETQY
>TRBV9
ASSVGPAESNYGYT
>TRBV29-1
SVLDRATEAF
>TRBV7-3
ASSPGGGGDTQY
>TRBV5-1
ASSLAVTGDGSPLH
>TRBV3-1
ASSQVQEETQY
>TRBV9
ASSDRQGAGGYT
>TRBV4-3
ASIPEAF
>TRBV7-2
ASSPTNSADEQF
>TRBV4-3
ASSQGYSGANVLT
>TRBV4-1
ASSQVGRISYEQY
>TRBV20-1
SARAPGTGDMNTEAF
>TRBV7-9
ASGPPLAKNIQY
>TRBV6-6
ASRQEAGTSTRGYT
>TRBV21-1
ASSKRRQGAGGELF
>TRBV20-1
SATLGRDVEQY
>TRBV3-1
ASSPRDRGGYGYT
>TRBV6-2/TRBV6-3
ASSYSLVASDTQY
>TRBV12-3/TRBV12-4
ASSLGGTSGGYTDTQY
>TRBV6-2/TRBV6-3
ASSYVTPNLGQPQH
>TRBV7-2
ASSPMPGANTGELF
>TRBV10-3
AISEAKGAVNYGYT
>TRBV4-1
ASGMADTQY
>TRBV7-3
ASSLRGAAMGELF
>TRBV12-3/TRBV12-4
ASSFLGGNQPQH
>TRBV5-5
ASSLFAEAF
>TRBV20-1
SARKLEVGDYGYT
>TRBV29-1
SVEGTENPSGELF
>TRBV19
ASKGRGYGYT
>TRBV3-1
ASSPARDQPQH
>TRBV28
ASSWPLGRGFDTEAF
>TRBV5-1
ASSLSGGSTDTQY
>TRBV20-1
RVTSGSYNEQF
>TRBV29-1
SVRVRAQETQY
>TRBV5-1
ASSSGTSGVLDTQY
>TRBV5-6
ASSLPGATYEQY
>TRBV7-6
ASSNRWGRANEQF
>TRBV4-2
ASSQAAWGLYNEQF
>TRBV5-1
ASSLASGDYNEQF
>TRBV12-3/TRBV12-4
ASSLAWAVPYEQY
>TRBV6-5
ASSQTNLDTQY
>TRBV7-9
ASSFAPLAGEKETQY
>TRBV5-1
ASSSAGPLGEKLF
>TRBV5-1
ASSPQLAGGPTGELF
>TRBV12-3/TRBV12-4
ASSGTDNYGYT